A single sample is the source of the 10 T cell receptor beta chains below, sequenced in a study of T cells after somatic rescue of genetic block. The assay was immunoSEQ multiplex PCR, and TCRdb's table has in-frame clones only and misses some. The data contain approximately 14,000 clones, over 60% of them singletons. Sequenced: peripheral blood mononuclear cells (PBMCs). The source is a man between 18 and 29 years old.

V is TRBV6-6 and J is TRBJ1-2; D is uncertain. Germline V CDR1 and CDR2: MNHNY, SVGAGI (reference sequence). The CDR3 consists of 14 residues. Trimming stripped 5 bases from V and 8 bases from J, with 18 bases between. The CDR3 sequence is CASSASWVVKGYTF. CDR3 nucleotides: TGTGCCAGCAGTGCCTCGTGGGTTGTAAAAGGCTACACCTTC.

The rearrangement links TRBV11-2 to TRBJ2-3, with 8 positions matching TRBD1. V was pared by 1 base and J by 5 bases, with 5 bases of the junction left unmatched. This CDR3 is built from 15 residues. Germline V gene data show CDR1 as SGHAT and CDR2 as FQNNGV. The CDR3 DNA sequence: TGTGCCAGCAGCTTAGCCCCGACAGGGGTAGATACGCAGTATTTT. Its translation: CASSLAPTGVDTQYF.

DNA of the CDR3: TGTGCCTGGAGTAGGGACAACTGGGGCTACACCTTC. Translation: CAWSRDNWGYTF. The chain couples TRBV30 to TRBJ1-2; a possible D gene is TRBD1 (6 bases). Deletions cut 2 bases from V and 8 bases from J, with 12 bases between. The CDR3 totals 12 residues. CDR1 and CDR2 (germline): GTSNPN, SVGIG (reference sequence).

V gene TRBV5-1 combines with J gene TRBJ2-5; TRBD1 matches 7 bases. Germline CDR1 SGHRS, CDR2 YFSETQ. CDR3 length: 14 residues. V trimming: 2 bases; J trimming: 5 bases; junction bases outside the gene matches: 6. The DNA of the CDR3 is TGCGCCAGCAGCTTCGACAGGGTCGTGGAGACCCAGTACTTC. Amino acid sequence: CASSFDRVVETQYF.

The chain recombines TRBV10-3 with TRBJ2-3; D possibly matches TRBD1 or TRBD2 (6 bases each). V lost 6 bases, J lost 5 bases, and 18 bases lay in between. Germline V gene data show CDR1 as ENHRY and CDR2 as SYGVKD. The CDR3 is 15 amino acids. As DNA, the CDR3 is TGTGCCATCAGCCTGATGGAACAGGGAGGAGATACGCAGTATTTT. Its protein is CAISLMEQGGDTQYF.

This clone was seen only a few times. This chain links TRBV7-9 with TRBJ2-5; TRBD1 might be the D (5 bases). This CDR3 contains 16 residues. CDR1 and CDR2 from the germline V gene are SEHNR and FQNEAQ (reference sequence). With 5 bases removed from V and 3 bases from J, the gap between germline ends came to 19 bases. The CDR3 DNA reads as TGTGCCAGCAGCCCTAGGGGCGTTGTGGGGAAAGAGACCCAGTACTTC. This encodes CASSPRGVVGKETQYF.

This clone was seen only a few times. This rearrangement joins TRBV19 to TRBJ1-2, with a possible D match to TRBD1 (6 bases). Per the germline V gene, CDR1 is LNHDA and CDR2 is SQIVND (reference sequence). This CDR3 region has 12 residues. Trimming cost V 5 bases and J 6 bases, with 10 bases left between them. The CDR3 coding sequence is TGTGCCAGTAGTCCCACAGGGAATGGCTACACCTTC. Amino acids: CASSPTGNGYTF.

The rearrangement uses TRBV6-6 and TRBJ2-2, with 12 bases identical to TRBD1. V trimming: 7 bases; J trimming: 7 bases; junction bases outside the gene matches: 7. This CDR3 comprises 15 residues. Germline V gene data show CDR1 as MNHNY and CDR2 as SVGAGI (reference sequence). As DNA, the CDR3 is TGTGCCAGCACCTTCCGGGACAGGGGGCACGGGGAGCTGTTTTTT. It encodes CASTFRDRGHGELFF.

The chain recombines TRBV7-3 with TRBJ2-5; 11 bases match TRBD2. The CDR3 runs 15 residues. V was clipped by 3 bases and J by 3 bases; unmatched bases: 3. Germline lookup yields CDR1 SGHTA and CDR2 FQGTGA. The CDR3 DNA reads TGTGCCAGCAGCTTGGGGACTAGCGGAAAAGAGACCCAGTACTTC. As protein: CASSLGTSGKETQYF.

The chain carries TRBV7-2 and TRBJ2-7, with 11 bases that match TRBD2. Germline V lookup: CDR1 SGHTA, CDR2 FQGNSA. Losses at the gene ends were 1 base for V and 2 bases for J; bases not matched to a gene: 4. The CDR3 is 16 amino acids. The CDR3 region is CASSLVGTSGAYEQYF. CDR3 in DNA: TGTGCCAGCAGCTTAGTGGGGACTAGCGGCGCCTACGAGCAGTACTTC.